Listed here are 10 T cell receptor beta chains from one sample, sequenced in a study of T cell repertoires in cytomegalovirus infection. MiXCR was run by TCRdb on the reads, yielding one entry per CDR3 protein. This table holds 200,000 to 300,000 distinct CDR3 sequences, roughly 13% found once. The sequencing sample was made of PBMCs. The receptor source for this set is a human donor in good health (CMV status not recorded). Some clones in this sample may be carry-over from other donors' samples.

This clonotype has ten or more counts. V is TRBV28 and J is TRBJ1-6; perhaps TRBD1 as D (5 bases). The germline V and J ends were trimmed by 5 bases and 7 bases, with 6 bases remaining between them. CDR3 length: 12 amino acids. The germline CDR1 and CDR2 sequences are MDHEN and SYDVKM. In DNA, the CDR3 is TGTGCCAGCAGTCGGACAAATTCACCCCTCCACTTT. Protein product: CASSRTNSPLHF.

This chain joins TRBV7-3 and TRBJ2-2; TRBD2 agrees at 15 bases. The CDR3 spans 18 residues. The ends lost 6 bases at V and 4 bases at J; junction bases unmatched: 9. Germline V gene data show CDR1 as SGHTA and CDR2 as FQGTGA. The CDR3 here is CASRFGLAGGLGTGELFF. The CDR3 DNA sequence: TGTGCCAGCAGATTCGGACTAGCGGGGGGGCTGGGCACCGGGGAGCTGTTTTTT. Combining the CDR3 with reference TRBV7-3 and TRBJ2-2 gives the whole variable domain GAGVSQTPSNKVTEKGKYVELRCDPISGHTALYWYRQSLGQGPEFLIYFQGTGAADDSGLPNDRFFAVRPEGSVSTLKIQRTERGDSAVYLCASRFGLAGGLGTGELFFGEGSRLTVL.

This CDR3 reads CASRETTGERPYEQYF. The CDR3 DNA sequence: TGCGCCAGCAGAGAAACGACAGGGGAGAGGCCCTACGAGCAGTACTTC. This sequence joins TRBV5-1 and TRBJ2-7; the match to TRBD1 covers 8 bases. CDR3 size: 16 residues. V was pared by 5 bases and J by 2 bases, with 12 bases of the junction left unmatched. Germline values: CDR1 SGHRS, CDR2 YFSETQ.

This chain joins TRBV12-3 or TRBV12-4 and TRBJ1-5, with D possibly being TRBD1 (6 bases). The CDR3 runs to 14 residues. Trimming took off 5 bases at V and 3 bases at J, with 11 bases between the two ends. CDR3 loop: CASSMQGLNQPQHF. The CDR3 bases are TGTGCCAGCAGTATGCAGGGGCTCAATCAGCCCCAGCATTTT.

The chain joins TRBV29-1 to TRBJ2-5; D gene unclear. This CDR3 region has 15 residues. Trimming removed 0 bases from V and 1 base from J, with 12 bases in between. The germline V gene has CDR1 SQVTM and CDR2 ANQGSEA. The CDR3 region has the DNA TGCAGCGTTGAAGATCCAAAGGACCCCCAAGAGACCCAGTACTTC. Its translation: CSVEDPKDPQETQYF.

This clonotype has more than one count but fewer than ten. The chain uses TRBV29-1 and TRBJ1-1, with D unresolved. CDR1 and CDR2 from the germline V gene are SQVTM and ANQGSEA. The CDR3 is 13 residues long. The V end was cut by 7 bases, the J end by 1 base, with 13 bases between. The CDR3 is CSASRSANTEAFF. CDR3 bases: TGCAGCGCCTCCCGCAGTGCGAACACTGAAGCTTTCTTT.

This clonotype was seen only a few times. The genes are TRBV5-1 and TRBJ1-1, with D perhaps matching TRBD1 (6 bases). CDR3 size: 15 residues. V was pared by 3 bases and J by 0 bases, with 12 bases between. Germline V CDR1 and CDR2: SGHRS, YFSETQ. CDR3 in amino acids: CASSWGPGLNTEAFF. In DNA form, the CDR3 reads TGCGCCAGCAGCTGGGGGCCCGGGTTGAACACTGAAGCTTTCTTT.

This clonotype appeared a few times. The CDR3 nucleotides are TGTGCCAGCGCGAAACTTCTCACCTCTAACTATGGCTACACCTTC. Protein product: CASAKLLTSNYGYTF. The rearrangement uses TRBV11-1 and TRBJ1-2; D is uncertain. From germline, CDR1 is SGHAT and CDR2 FQDESV (reference sequence). The length of the CDR3 is 15 residues. Trimming shortened V by 8 bases and J by 0 bases, and 16 bases separated the two germline ends.

This clonotype was seen more than once but under ten times. The chain is built from TRBV28 and TRBJ1-1; 8 bases line up with TRBD1. This CDR3 is built from 15 residues. Germline V gene lookup returns CDR1 MDHEN and CDR2 SYDVKM. Trimming removed 4 bases from V and 5 bases from J; junction bases left unmatched: 9. The CDR3: CASSWLDRVETEAFF. For the CDR3, the DNA is TGTGCCAGCAGTTGGCTGGACAGGGTCGAAACTGAAGCTTTCTTT.

This clonotype was counted many times. The chain employs TRBV12-3 or TRBV12-4 and TRBJ1-1; D is perhaps TRBD1 (6 bases). This CDR3 region has 14 residues. Trimming took 6 bases from V and 4 from J, leaving 15 bases between them. DNA of the CDR3: TGTGCCAGCAGGTTCAGGGGAGGGGTCACTGAAGCTTTCTTT. Amino acids: CASRFRGGVTEAFF.